These T cell receptor beta chains were read from a single sample in a study of T-cell memory formation after mild COVID-19. Using its own MiXCR run on the 5' RACE reads, TCRdb lists one record per CDR3 protein. The data contain around 220,000 distinct CDR3 sequences, approximately 16% of them seen just once; the ten biggest clones take up approximately 3.6%. Material: PBMCs or a T cell subset sorted from them (not recorded which). These receptor sequences come from a man in his late teens or twenties who had mild COVID-19 (a few samples of this study predate the infection). Cell type and time point are not known. Each CDR3 is given with its conserved first and last residue. The order of the fields is V gene, clone size, J gene, CDR3 protein. Only some rows state a clone size, as once, few, many or a class for expanded clones.

TRBV5-1,-,TRBJ2-2,CASSIRGTGRRYTGELFF
TRBV11-1,-,TRBJ2-7,CASSLAARVNEQYF
TRBV6-6,-,TRBJ1-3,CASSYSSGYGNTIYF
TRBV7-6,few,TRBJ2-7,CASSQDGLTYEQYF
TRBV5-4,-,TRBJ1-2,CASSYGSYYGYTF
TRBV3-1,few,TRBJ2-3,CASSSSGVTDTQYF
TRBV5-4,few,TRBJ2-5,CASSLRGGLQETQYF
TRBV11-2,few,TRBJ2-1,CASSFPGQEWSYNEQFF
TRBV7-2,-,TRBJ1-6,CASSLVQSPSPLHF
TRBV25-1,-,TRBJ1-2,CASSEGGQVNYGYTF
TRBV12-3/TRBV12-4,many,TRBJ1-1,CASSLRTGGNTEAFF
TRBV9,many,TRBJ2-5,CASSPRRTRDGETQYF
TRBV28,-,TRBJ1-5,CASGRGGSNQPQHF
TRBV12-5,-,TRBJ1-1,CASGPQTEAFF
TRBV6-5,many,TRBJ2-7,CASSPLGRVGSYEQYF
TRBV6-2/TRBV6-3,many,TRBJ2-7,CASSYPPGQVTGEQYF
TRBV5-1,few,TRBJ2-3,CASSSTGGVATDTQYF